This T cell receptor (beta chain) comes out of a study of glioma-infiltrating T cells. V was clipped by 1 base and J by 9 bases; unmatched bases: 7. Looked up from germline, CDR1 is MNHNS and CDR2 is SASEGT. This CDR3 contains 15 residues. TCR alpha and beta CDR3 regions were amplified from RNA using iRepertoire nested multiplex PCR. From the multiplex PCR reads, TCRdb called clonotypes with MiXCR, one entry per CDR3 protein. The sample comprises over 80,000 distinct CDR3 sequences, approximately 40% of which are singletons, and more than 30% rests with the top ten. Many counts were recorded for this clonotype.

The sequencing sample was made of glioma tissue, nonneoplastic brain tissue, or PBMCs (not recorded which). V and J are TRBV6-1 and TRBJ2-1; 9 positions agree with TRBD1. The sequence came from a human donor with low-grade glioma or glioblastoma, undergoing nonglioma brain surgery, or in good health (not recorded which). The CDR3 is CASSEGGTGSSEQFF. In DNA form, the CDR3 reads TGTGCCAGCAGTGAAGGGGGGACAGGGTCAAGTGAGCAGTTCTTC.